A selection of T cell receptor beta chains follows, all from one sample in a study of blood T cell repertoires in COVID-19. This table comes from immunoSEQ multiplex PCR, and its TCRdb copy is limited to in-frame clones, with some not included. This repertoire shows a few hundred thousand clones, roughly 86% found once; its top ten account for less than 3.5%. The sequencing input was PBMCs or T cells enriched from blood (not recorded which). The receptors originated from a woman in her forties or fifties who had been exposed to COVID-19. Both conserved end residues are part of each CDR3. The D gene is left open where the match is weak. The size field is filled for only some rows; it gives once, few, many or a size class.

>TRBD1|.|TRBJ1-4|TRBV18
CASSQRTGGNEKLFF
TGTGCCAGCTCACAAAGGACAGGGGGCAATGAAAAACTGTTTTTT
>.|.|TRBJ1-3|TRBV28
CASSPGGGGHGNTIYF
TGTGCCAGCAGTCCGGGAGGGGGAGGGCATGGAAACACCATATATTTT
>TRBD1|once|TRBJ1-2|TRBV5-1
CASSLTGETNYGYTF
TGCGCCAGCAGCTTGACAGGGGAAACGAACTATGGCTACACCTTC
>TRBD1|.|TRBJ1-1|TRBV28
CASTRGLTEAFF
TGTGCCAGCACGAGGGGGCTCACTGAAGCTTTCTTT
>.|.|TRBJ2-3|TRBV28
CASSLRTHRVVPDTQYF
TGTGCCAGCAGTCTCCGGACACACAGGGTGGTCCCAGATACGCAGTATTTT
>TRBD1|.|TRBJ1-2|TRBV2
CASSSGTGGLYGYTF
TGTGCCAGCAGCTCCGGGACAGGCGGCCTCTATGGCTACACCTTC
>TRBD1|.|TRBJ1-3|TRBV27
CASRPQGASGNTIYF
TGTGCCAGCAGGCCACAGGGGGCCTCTGGAAACACCATATATTTT
>.|.|TRBJ2-5|TRBV12-3/TRBV12-4
CASSLYYQETQYF
TGTGCCAGCAGTTTATATTACCAAGAGACCCAGTACTTC
>.|.|TRBJ2-3|TRBV6-2/TRBV6-3
CASSYGPGTSTDTQYF
TGTGCCAGCAGTTACGGCCCCGGGACTAGCACAGATACGCAGTATTTT
>TRBD1|.|TRBJ1-2|TRBV30
CAWGGQVGYGYTF
TGTGCCTGGGGAGGACAGGTGGGCTATGGCTACACCTTC
>TRBD1|.|TRBJ2-3|TRBV7-2
CASSLRGLITDTQYF
TGTGCCAGCAGCCTCAGGGGGCTCATCACAGATACGCAGTATTTT
>.|.|TRBJ1-2|TRBV6-5
CASSYSQGGYGYTF
TGTGCCAGCAGTTACTCGCAGGGAGGTTATGGCTACACCTTC
>TRBD1|.|TRBJ1-2|TRBV30
CAWSRDRGHYGYTF
TGTGCCTGGAGTAGGGACAGGGGGCATTATGGCTACACCTTC
>TRBD1|.|TRBJ1-1|TRBV7-9
CASSITQQGTEAFF
TGTGCCAGCAGCATAACCCAACAGGGGACTGAAGCTTTCTTT
>TRBD2|.|TRBJ2-7|TRBV5-1
CASSQIQSGVVHRLSYEQYF
TGCGCCAGCAGCCAAATACAGAGCGGGGTCGTTCATCGCCTTTCCTACGAGCAGTACTTC
>TRBD1|.|TRBJ1-1|TRBV10-1
CASSESKDRAGTEAFF
TGCGCCAGCAGTGAGTCAAAGGACAGGGCCGGCACTGAAGCTTTCTTT
>.|.|TRBJ2-1|TRBV5-1
CASSPPPLYNEQFF
TGCGCCAGCAGCCCACCCCCACTGTACAATGAGCAGTTCTTC
>.|.|TRBJ1-6|TRBV2
CASNGDWNSPLHF
TGTGCCAGCAACGGGGATTGGAATTCACCCCTCCACTTT
>TRBD1|.|TRBJ1-5|TRBV3-1/TRBV3-2
CASSGTGGNQPQHF
TGTGCCAGCAGCGGGACAGGGGGCAATCAGCCCCAGCATTTT
>.|few|TRBJ1-2|TRBV6-1
CASSEAGGVLYGYTF
TGTGCCAGCAGTGAAGCTGGGGGGGTACTCTATGGCTACACCTTC
>TRBD1|.|TRBJ1-1|TRBV10-3
CAISGQGVEAFF
TGTGCCATCAGTGGACAGGGGGTTGAAGCTTTCTTT
>TRBD1|.|TRBJ2-7|TRBV19
CASRGGQGSSYEQYF
TGTGCCAGTAGGGGGGGACAGGGGAGCTCCTACGAGCAGTACTTC
>TRBD2|.|TRBJ2-3|TRBV2
CASSEGLTSGGWDTQYF
TGTGCCAGCAGTGAAGGGTTGACTAGCGGGGGGTGGGATACGCAGTATTTT
>.|.|TRBJ1-2|TRBV12-2
CASRLVSQGAWYGYTF
TGTGCAAGTCGCTTAGTGTCGCAGGGGGCGTGGTATGGCTACACCTTC
>.|.|TRBJ2-1|TRBV3-1/TRBV3-2
CASSQAGVGEQFF
TGTGCCAGCAGCCAAGCCGGGGTCGGTGAGCAGTTCTTC
>.|.|TRBJ1-3|TRBV19
CASSRPLFSGNTIYF
TGTGCCAGTAGTAGGCCCTTATTTTCTGGAAACACCATATATTTT
>.|.|TRBJ1-1|TRBV28
CASRETGMNTEAFF
TGTGCCAGCAGGGAAACCGGGATGAACACTGAAGCTTTCTTT
>TRBD1|.|TRBJ1-1|TRBV5-4
CASSFSGGYTEAFF
TGTGCCAGCAGCTTTTCAGGGGGCTACACTGAAGCTTTCTTT
>.|.|TRBJ2-5|TRBV7-6
CASSGTGGTKETQYF
TGTGCCAGCAGCGGTACCGGCGGGACGAAAGAGACCCAGTACTTC
>TRBD2|.|TRBJ2-2|TRBV2
CASSGTSVGGELFF
TGTGCCAGCAGTGGAACTAGCGTTGGGGGGGAGCTGTTTTTT
>.|.|TRBJ1-1|TRBV7-8
CASSLVAGVETFF
TGTGCCAGCAGCTTAGTCGCGGGGGTTGAAACTTTCTTT
>.|.|TRBJ1-2|TRBV28
CASSLLDRNLYGYTF
TGTGCCAGCAGTTTATTGGACAGAAACCTCTATGGCTACACCTTC
>TRBD1|.|TRBJ2-5|TRBV28
CATVGQGMPTQYF
TGTGCCACCGTTGGACAGGGAATGCCGACCCAGTACTTC
>TRBD2|.|TRBJ2-5|TRBV5-6
CASSPSGGPTETQYF
TGTGCCAGCAGCCCTTCGGGGGGGCCAACAGAGACCCAGTACTTC
>TRBD2|.|TRBJ2-6|TRBV14
CASSHGGYGANVLTF
TGTGCCAGCAGCCACGGGGGGTATGGGGCCAACGTCCTGACTTTC
>.|once|TRBJ1-5|TRBV2
CASSENIGVGNQPQHF
TGTGCCAGCAGTGAAAATATCGGAGTGGGCAATCAGCCCCAGCATTTT
>.|.|TRBJ1-5|TRBV5-1
CASSLGLRQGGNQPQHF
TGCGCCAGCAGCTTGGGATTGAGGCAGGGTGGCAATCAGCCCCAGCATTTT
>.|once|TRBJ1-3|TRBV3-1/TRBV3-2
CASSSRQANTIYF
TGTGCCAGCAGCTCCCGACAGGCCAACACCATATATTTT
>.|once|TRBJ2-5|TRBV27
CASTPGPRVGETQYF
TGTGCCAGCACCCCGGGTCCCCGGGTGGGAGAGACCCAGTACTTC
>TRBD2|once|TRBJ2-1|TRBV5-1
CASSVGLAGDLRQFF
TGCGCCAGCAGCGTTGGATTAGCGGGGGACCTACGGCAGTTCTTC
>TRBD1|.|TRBJ2-3|TRBV18
CASSAGQGWSDTQYF
TGTGCCAGCTCAGCCGGACAGGGATGGTCAGATACGCAGTATTTT
>TRBD2|.|TRBJ2-1|TRBV5-6
CASSYMGASGDNEQFF
TGTGCCAGCAGCTACATGGGGGCTAGCGGGGACAATGAGCAGTTCTTC
>TRBD1|.|TRBJ1-4|TRBV11-1
CASSLSRTGDEKLFF
TGTGCCAGCAGCCTCTCGAGGACAGGGGATGAAAAACTGTTTTTT
>TRBD2|.|TRBJ2-1|TRBV28
CASTPAAGGAYEQFF
TGTGCCAGCACCCCCGCTGCCGGGGGGGCATATGAGCAGTTCTTC
>.|.|TRBJ2-7|TRBV7-8
CASSFTGGGLYEQYF
TGTGCCAGCAGCTTTACTGGCGGGGGCCTCTACGAGCAGTACTTC
>TRBD1|.|TRBJ1-2|TRBV19
CASSITTGAVFNYGYTF
TGTGCCAGTAGTATTACAACAGGGGCTGTCTTCAACTATGGCTACACCTTC
>.|.|TRBJ2-5|TRBV7-2
CASSLGDWETQYF
TGTGCCAGCAGCTTAGGTGACTGGGAGACCCAGTACTTC
>TRBD2|.|TRBJ2-7|TRBV18
CASSPLAGGTYEQYF
TGTGCCAGCTCACCACTAGCGGGGGGGACCTACGAGCAGTACTTC
>.|few|TRBJ2-5|TRBV28
CASTLGAPQETQYF
TGTGCCAGCACACTGGGAGCTCCCCAAGAGACCCAGTACTTC
>.|once|TRBJ1-6|TRBV6-5
CASQMGSSYNSPLHF
TGTGCCAGCCAGATGGGGAGCTCCTATAATTCACCCCTCCACTTT
>.|few|TRBJ1-2|TRBV5-1
CASSYDSYGYTF
TGCGCCAGCAGCTACGACAGCTATGGCTACACCTTC
>TRBD1|.|TRBJ1-4|TRBV14
CASSLTGAGEKLFF
TGTGCCAGCAGCCTCACAGGGGCCGGGGAAAAACTGTTTTTT
>.|.|TRBJ1-1|TRBV21-1
CASSLRGNTEAFF
TGTGCCAGCAGTCTCCGAGGGAACACTGAAGCTTTCTTT
>.|.|TRBJ1-6|TRBV5-1
CASRVGDYFLSYNSPLHF
TGCGCCAGCAGGGTAGGAGATTATTTCCTCTCCTATAATTCACCCCTCCACTTT
>.|.|TRBJ1-5|TRBV2
CASRFRGGGNQPQHF
TGTGCCAGCAGGTTTCGGGGAGGCGGCAATCAGCCCCAGCATTTT
>.|.|TRBJ1-1|TRBV6-5
CASSLRTLAMNTEAFF
TGTGCCAGCAGTTTGCGGACGCTAGCCATGAACACTGAAGCTTTCTTT
>TRBD1|.|TRBJ1-6|TRBV6-1
CASSGFGTAYNSPLHF
TGTGCCAGCAGTGGCTTCGGGACAGCCTATAATTCACCCCTCCACTTT